This passage covers 21 T cell receptor beta chains from one sample sequenced in a study of cytomegalovirus exposure and HLA in healthy donors. A multiplex PCR was run with 60 Vbeta primers and 13 Jbeta primers. The protocol was immunoSEQ multiplex PCR, while the TCRdb copy is restricted to in-frame clones and leaves out a portion. The sample contains around 130,000 clones, 70% of which appear only once. The sample consisted of PBMCs. The receptors were gathered from a woman aged 25 to 45 in good health and CMV-seronegative.

This CDR3 reads CARGTAQPNSPLHF. The DNA of the CDR3 is TGTGCCAGGGGGACAGCCCAACCAAATTCACCCCTCCACTTT. The J gene is TRBJ1-6, the V gene TRBV2, with 7 bases that match TRBD1. The CDR3 is 14 amino acids. Germline-derived CDR1 and CDR2 are SNHLY and FYNNEI. With 9 bases clipped from V and 7 bases from J, the junction kept 9 bases outside the gene matches.

The chain is built from TRBV19 and TRBJ1-5, with TRBD1 identical over 7 bases. Germline V gives CDR1 LNHDA, CDR2 SQIVND (reference sequence). CDR3 size: 16 residues. Trimming at V came to 6 bases and at J to 1 base, leaving 9 bases not matched to a gene. CDR3: CASSWDSELSNQPQHF. The CDR3 bases are TGTGCCAGTAGCTGGGACAGCGAGCTAAGCAATCAGCCCCAGCATTTT. Supplemented by reference TRBV19 and TRBJ1-5, the full variable domain reads DGGITQSPKYLFRKEGQNVTLSCEQNLNHDAMYWYRQDPGQGLRLIYYSQIVNDFQKGDIAEGYSVSREKKESFPLTVTSAQKNPTAFYLCASSWDSELSNQPQHFGDGTRLSIL.

DNA of the CDR3: TGTGCCAGCAGCCAACCTAGACAGAGCAACACTGAAGCTTTCTTT. This gives the protein CASSQPRQSNTEAFF. This chain links TRBV4-2 with TRBJ1-1; possibly TRBD1 for D (5 bases). The CDR3 is 15 residues long. In germline, CDR1 is LGHNA, CDR2 YNFKEQ. V was clipped by 2 bases and J by 2 bases, with 12 bases between them.

The chain is built from TRBV27 and TRBJ2-2; D may be TRBD2 (5 bases). CDR1 MNHEY and CDR2 SMNVEV come from the germline V gene (reference sequence). V was clipped by 4 bases and J by 1 base, with 7 bases between them. The CDR3 consists of 14 residues. The CDR3 region is CASSYEGNTGELFF. CDR3 coding DNA: TGTGCCAGCAGTTATGAGGGGAACACCGGGGAGCTGTTTTTT.

V gene TRBV27 combines with J gene TRBJ2-3, with 8 bases that match TRBD2. CDR1 is MNHEY, CDR2 SMNVEV, per germline (reference sequence). CDR3 length: 15 residues. V dropped 6 bases and J dropped 2; count of bases not matched to a gene: 7. CDR3 nucleotide sequence: TGTGCCAGCAGAAAACTAGCGGACCTCACAGATACGCAGTATTTT. Translation gives CASRKLADLTDTQYF.

The CDR3 loop is CASRGTSGSYNEQFF. The CDR3 DNA is TGTGCCAGCAGGGGGACTAGCGGGAGCTACAATGAGCAGTTCTTC. The gene calls are TRBV2 and TRBJ2-1, with 14 bases aligning to TRBD2. With V trimmed by 6 bases and J by 3 bases, 1 base remained unmatched. The V gene's germline CDR1 is SNHLY and CDR2 FYNNEI. The CDR3 is made up of 15 amino acids.

This chain links TRBV5-1 with TRBJ2-3; tentative D call: TRBD1 (6 bases). In germline, CDR1 is SGHRS, CDR2 YFSETQ. The germline V and J ends were trimmed by 4 bases and 3 bases, with 12 bases remaining between them. This CDR3 contains 14 residues. This chain's CDR3 is CASSPGTSTDTQYF. CDR3 DNA: TGCGCCAGCAGCCCTGGGACATCGACAGATACGCAGTATTTT.

The chain couples TRBV21-1 to TRBJ2-7; no check of the table's D call, TRBD1, against the DNA was made. TRBV21-1 is shown as a pseudogene. The CDR3 consists of 14 residues. CDR3 loop: CASRSTGTGYEQYV. The CDR3 DNA follows: TGTGCCAGCAGAAGTACCGGGACAGGGTACGAGCAGTACGTC.

The chain has TRBV6-5 and TRBJ1-1; weak D call: TRBD1 (6 bases). This CDR3 is 15 amino acids long. Trimming took off 2 bases at V and 4 bases at J, with 14 bases between the two ends. The germline V gene encodes CDR1 MNHEY and CDR2 SVGAGI. CDR3 loop: CASSYASQGVTEAFF. CDR3 coding DNA: TGTGCCAGCAGTTACGCATCACAGGGAGTCACTGAAGCTTTCTTT.

In DNA form, the CDR3 reads TGTGCCAGCAGTGACGACAGGGGTCGGGAAAAACTGTTTTTT. Translation: CASSDDRGREKLFF. This sequence joins TRBV2 and TRBJ1-4; 8 bases match TRBD1. After removal of 3 bases from V and 8 bases from J, the junction contained 5 bases not matched to a gene. Germline V CDR1 and CDR2: SNHLY, FYNNEI. The CDR3 covers 14 residues.

This clone came up once. The rearrangement joins TRBV29-1 to TRBJ1-1, with D perhaps matching TRBD1 (6 bases). Trimming left V 3 bases short and J 0 bases short, with 17 bases between. The CDR3 extends over 16 amino acids. Germline lookup yields CDR1 SQVTM and CDR2 ANQGSEA. CDR3 DNA: TGCAGCGTTGATAGACCCGCTGACAGGATGAACACTGAAGCTTTCTTT. Protein sequence: CSVDRPADRMNTEAFF.

The chain recombines TRBV7-2 with TRBJ1-5; the D is unclear. Germline values: CDR1 SGHTA, CDR2 FQGNSA. The CDR3 consists of 14 residues. V was pared by 1 base and J by 4 bases, with 8 bases between. The CDR3 spells CASSLEPTNQPQHF. Written as DNA, the CDR3 is TGTGCCAGCAGCTTAGAACCAACAAATCAGCCCCAGCATTTT.

This sequence joins TRBV7-9 and TRBJ1-1, with 7 bases aligning to TRBD1. V gave up 7 bases and J gave up 9 bases; unmatched junction bases: 14. The CDR3 has 14 amino acids. CDR1 SEHNR and CDR2 FQNEAQ come from the germline V gene (reference sequence). The CDR3, as DNA: TGTGCCAGCACCGCGAGGGGCCGGGACAGACAAGCTTTCTTT. It yields the protein CASTARGRDRQAFF.

The chain joins TRBV19 to TRBJ2-5, with D perhaps TRBD2 (6 bases). The CDR3 has 12 residues. Trimming cost V 6 bases and J 3 bases, with 8 bases left between them. Germline values: CDR1 LNHDA, CDR2 SQIVND (reference sequence). DNA for the CDR3: TGTGCCAGTAGCGGGAGTAAAGAGACCCAGTACTTC. Protein product: CASSGSKETQYF.

This clone occurred once. The rearrangement uses TRBV6-5 and TRBJ2-1; 8 bases match TRBD2. Germline V gene data show CDR1 as MNHEY and CDR2 as SVGAGI. This CDR3 has 16 amino acids. The V segment lost 0 bases and the J segment 7 bases; nucleotides outside the gene matches: 8. This CDR3 is CASSYSRGTRGNEQFF. As DNA, the CDR3 is TGTGCCAGCAGTTACTCGCGAGGGACTAGAGGGAATGAGCAGTTCTTC.

CDR3: CASNGGRTSTDTQYF. DNA of the CDR3: TGTGCCAGCAATGGGGGCAGAACTAGCACAGATACGCAGTATTTT. V usage is TRBV2 and J usage is TRBJ2-3; TRBD1 is a possible D gene (6 bases). Germline V gives CDR1 SNHLY, CDR2 FYNNEI. V was clipped by 7 bases and J by 0 bases, with 14 bases between them. The length of the CDR3 is 15 residues.

V usage is TRBV19 and J usage is TRBJ2-3; 9 bases agree with TRBD2. V lost 5 bases to trimming and J lost 2 bases; unmatched junction nucleotides: 5. The germline CDR1 and CDR2 sequences are LNHDA and SQIVND (reference sequence). The CDR3 sequence is 15 residues long. The CDR3 region has the DNA TGTGCCAGTAGTGGCGGGAGGGCCCACACAGATACGCAGTATTTT. Its translation is CASSGGRAHTDTQYF.

This CDR3 reads CASSLTGSPEAFF. DNA for the CDR3: TGTGCCAGCAGCTTGACGGGGAGCCCTGAAGCTTTCTTT. The chain links TRBV7-8 to TRBJ1-1; D not resolved. CDR3 length: 13 residues. V lost 3 bases, J lost 6 bases, and 11 bases lay in between. Germline lookup yields CDR1 SGHVS and CDR2 FQNEAQ.

V usage is TRBV6-1 and J usage is TRBJ2-7; maybe TRBD1 (5 bases). Germline V gene sequence: CDR1 MNHNS, CDR2 SASEGT. The V end lost 3 bases, the J end lost 3 bases, and 15 bases lay between the germline ends. The CDR3 extends over 15 amino acids. The CDR3 region is CASSDWTPGGYEQYF. The CDR3 DNA is TGTGCCAGCAGTGACTGGACACCGGGTGGCTACGAGCAGTACTTC.

The rearrangement links TRBV28 to TRBJ1-5; perhaps TRBD1 as D (5 bases). Trimming pared 5 bases from V and 0 bases from J, leaving 8 bases between. CDR3 length: 14 amino acids. The germline CDR1 and CDR2 sequences are MDHEN and SYDVKM. The DNA for the CDR3 is TGTGCCAGCAGTCAGGGTCCTAGCAATCAGCCCCAGCATTTT. Translated, it gives CASSQGPSNQPQHF.

The chain combines TRBV19 with TRBJ2-1; 8 positions agree with TRBD2. This CDR3 comprises 18 residues. Germline V gene sequence: CDR1 LNHDA, CDR2 SQIVND (reference sequence). V gave up 4 bases and J gave up 5 bases; unmatched junction bases: 16. The CDR3 DNA follows: TGTGCCAGTAGTACACTCCGGGAGAGCGGGAGTCCGAACAATGAGCAGTTCTTC. This gives the protein CASSTLRESGSPNNEQFF.